Listed below are T cell receptor beta chains from one sample, sequenced in a study of shared clonotypes between healthy human individuals. Libraries were prepared by immunoSEQ multiplex PCR; TCRdb keeps only in-frame clonotypes and omits some of them. The table lists approximately 710,000 clones, about 90% of them singletons. Sequencing was done on a sample of memory CD8+ T cells from PBMCs. The source is a young man in good health. Some clones in this sample may be carry-over from other donors' samples. Both conserved end residues are trimmed from each CDR3.

j_call v_call cdr3_aa
TRBJ2-1 TRBV5-1 ASSPGTGSYNEQF
TRBJ2-2 TRBV6-4 ASSSGGLGAGELF
TRBJ2-3 TRBV7-3 ASSSLAGSTDTQY
TRBJ2-2 TRBV19 ASSTFLNPAGELF
TRBJ2-5 TRBV25-1 ASVAGGLETQY
TRBJ2-7 TRBV5-4 ASSQPGDRYHEQY
TRBJ2-5 TRBV27 ASSLLLAGGPAETQY
TRBJ2-7 TRBV11-2 ASSLSTPSEQY
TRBJ1-2 TRBV5-6 ASSSEGQVENYGYT
TRBJ2-7 TRBV6-5 ASSYNYEQY
TRBJ1-5 TRBV19 ASSTFGNLNQPQH
TRBJ1-4 TRBV6-5 ASGRARGLGEKLF
TRBJ2-7 TRBV6-5 ASSQVGQHYEQY
TRBJ1-1 TRBV5-6 ASSIETRVSTEAF
TRBJ1-2 TRBV4-2 ASSQDPAGESYGYT
TRBJ2-1 TRBV29-1 SVGDSSNYNEQF
TRBJ2-1 TRBV29-1 SVHTGLYNEQF
TRBJ2-7 TRBV19 ASRADRDTYEQY
TRBJ1-1 TRBV7-9 ASSLGLIGGGEMNTEAF
TRBJ1-4 TRBV4-2 ASSLGEKLF
TRBJ2-5 TRBV14 ASSQENSLPGETQY
TRBJ2-4 TRBV5-1 ASSLGSGNIQY
TRBJ1-2 TRBV11-2 ASSLGRPVSSHGYT
TRBJ2-1 TRBV10-3 AISNLAGGMNEQF
TRBJ2-7 TRBV9 ASSEGTGVLREQY
TRBJ2-5 TRBV5-1 ASSFLPRAREQY
TRBJ2-7 TRBV5-6 ASSPGTIGEQY
TRBJ1-5 TRBV28 ASSPGGPGNQPQH
TRBJ2-2 TRBV28 ASSPLAGGRGAGELF
TRBJ2-7 TRBV7-9 ASSFSEDTGEQY
TRBJ2-3 TRBV11-2 ASSLLRGSTDTQY
TRBJ1-1 TRBV27 ASSFGVLNTEAF
TRBJ2-2 TRBV7-8 ASSSPPGELF
TRBJ2-7 TRBV7-2 ASSLAGTSYEQY
TRBJ2-7 TRBV7-8 ASSPPRGFYEQY
TRBJ1-2 TRBV5-4 ASSLEGRGHGYT
TRBJ2-1 TRBV27 ASSLSLGLAAWEGSYNEQF
TRBJ2-7 TRBV7-9 ASSTGPVGQY
TRBJ2-3 TRBV13 ASSLWRAGGRGTDTQY
TRBJ1-1 TRBV27 ASSLGSHRTEAF
TRBJ1-2 TRBV9 ASSVASGGGYT
TRBJ2-1 TRBV9 ASSAKRDNEQF
TRBJ2-2 TRBV19 ASRNRDGGGELF
TRBJ2-2 TRBV4-1 ASSHSGQMPGELF
TRBJ2-5 TRBV15 ATSRDARGGTQY
TRBJ2-5 TRBV5-1 ASSSRQGRVGETQY
TRBJ2-1 TRBV9 ASSVTGQGTEQF
TRBJ2-7 TRBV9 ASSVEPGTSDEQY
TRBJ2-1 TRBV7-8 ASSLGGEQF
TRBJ2-5 TRBV11-3 ASSSSGRHQETQY
TRBJ2-3 TRBV29-1 SVVSRDRIPDTQY
TRBJ2-1 TRBV27 ASSSSSGIASRTF
TRBJ2-2 TRBV9 ASSETGGWTGELF
TRBJ2-1 TRBV7-9 ASSGEGTSGDNEQF
TRBJ1-2 TRBV27 ASSPSRLDYGYT
TRBJ2-7 TRBV10-3 AISESSGSYEQY
TRBJ2-1 TRBV7-2 ASRPGLAGGRGEQF
TRBJ2-7 TRBV11-2 ASSFLDGHISSYEQY
TRBJ2-1 TRBV15 ATSGLAGFYNEQF